This TCR beta chain was sequenced during a study of metastatic and nonmetastatic thyroid tumors. TCRdb ran MiXCR on the PCR reads. The repertoire holds approximately 74,000 clones, approximately 14% seen once, with just over 6.5% in the top ten. V dropped 0 bases and J dropped 7 bases, with 9 bases sitting between them. Germline CDR1 is MNHEY and CDR2 is SVGAGI. The CDR3 has 14 residues. Ten or more counts support this clone. All patients were treatment-naive before thyroid surgery. This chain joins TRBV6-5 and TRBJ1-4; no reliable D call. The clonotype originates from a male donor with papillary thyroid cancer or a benign thyroid nodule (not recorded which). Some clones in this sample may be carry-over from other donors' samples. The sample comprised blood. DNA for the CDR3: TGTGCCAGCAGTTACTCCGGGGAGAGTGAAAAACTGTTTTTT. Its translation: CASSYSGESEKLFF.